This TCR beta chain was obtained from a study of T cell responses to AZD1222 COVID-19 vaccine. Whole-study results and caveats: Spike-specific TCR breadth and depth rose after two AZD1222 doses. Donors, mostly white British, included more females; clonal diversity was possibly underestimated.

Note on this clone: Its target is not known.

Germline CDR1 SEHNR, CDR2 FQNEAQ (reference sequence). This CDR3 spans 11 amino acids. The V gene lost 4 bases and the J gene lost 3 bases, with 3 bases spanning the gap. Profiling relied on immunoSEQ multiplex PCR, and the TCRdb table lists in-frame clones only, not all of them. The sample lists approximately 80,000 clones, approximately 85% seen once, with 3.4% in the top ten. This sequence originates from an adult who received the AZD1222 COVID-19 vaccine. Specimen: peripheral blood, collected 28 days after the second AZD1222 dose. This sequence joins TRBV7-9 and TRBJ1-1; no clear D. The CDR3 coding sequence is TGTGCCAGCAGCTATGACACTGAAGCTTTCTTT. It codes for CASSYDTEAFF.